Listed here are 9 T cell receptor beta chains from one sample, sequenced in a study of sequential checkpoint blockade in melanoma. Profiling relied on immunoSEQ multiplex PCR, and the TCRdb table lists in-frame clones only, not all of them. In the table there are around 19,000 clones, 60% to 75% of which are singletons. Described treatment: randomized to nivolumab then ipilimumab (arm A) or the reverse (arm B). Specimen: tumor tissue (inferred from file names), collected from a patient given nivolumab and ipilimumab in sequence. The receptors come from a human donor with melanoma.

V and J are TRBV5-1 and TRBJ2-7; 14 nucleotides line up with TRBD2. The germline V gene encodes CDR1 SGHRS and CDR2 YFSETQ. The CDR3 runs to 16 residues. V was pared by 0 bases and J by 4 bases, with 3 bases of the junction left unmatched. CDR3 in DNA: TGCGCCAGCAGCTTGGTCGGGACTAGCGGGAGTTACGAGCAGTACTTC. Encoded protein: CASSLVGTSGSYEQYF.

This clone was recorded a few times. This rearrangement joins TRBV6-8 to TRBJ1-1, with TRBD1 matching over 8 bases. CDR1 and CDR2 (germline): MNHGY, SAAAGT. The CDR3 is 15 residues long. Trimming at V came to 7 bases and at J to 5 bases, leaving 12 bases not matched to a gene. CDR3: CASTGPNTGGTEAFF. For the CDR3, the DNA is TGTGCCAGCACCGGTCCCAATACAGGGGGGACTGAAGCTTTCTTT.

In this sample, this clone turned up once. CDR3 nucleotides: TGTGCCAGCTCACCCGGGACAGGGGACTACGAGCAGTACTTC. Translation: CASSPGTGDYEQYF. The rearrangement links TRBV18 to TRBJ2-7; 10 bases line up with TRBD1. The CDR3 is made up of 14 amino acids. V was clipped by 3 bases and J by 3 bases; unmatched bases: 2. CDR1 KGHSH and CDR2 LQKENI come from the germline V gene.

This clone was observed once. The chain is built from TRBV19 and TRBJ2-7, with D possibly matching TRBD1 (6 bases). V lost 3 bases, J lost 6 bases, and 15 bases lay in between. The germline V gene has CDR1 LNHDA and CDR2 SQIVND (reference sequence). The CDR3 is made up of 14 amino acids. The CDR3 region is CASSIVPGVTEQYF. DNA for the CDR3: TGTGCCAGTAGTATTGTCCCAGGGGTTACCGAGCAGTACTTC.

For this clone: The junction shows a germline mismatch at one end, possibly a read error. The V gene is TRBV28, the J gene TRBJ1-5; 8 bases are shared with TRBD1. Germline V gene lookup returns CDR1 MDHEN and CDR2 SYDVKM. There are 15 residues in the CDR3. CDR3: CASRLLDRDNQPQHF. In DNA form, the CDR3 reads TGTGCCAGCAGATTATTGGACAGGGACAATCAGCCCCAGCATTTT.

The V gene is TRBV6-8, the J gene TRBJ2-1; TRBD2 aligns across 8 bases. Per germline, CDR1 MNHGY and CDR2 SAAAGT. Unmatched junction bases numbered 14, after V lost 6 bases and J lost 10 bases. CDR3 length: 15 residues. CDR3 residues: CASSRITSGALEQFF. CDR3 sequence (DNA): TGTGCCAGCAGCCGCATCACTAGCGGAGCCTTAGAGCAGTTCTTC.

The chain has TRBV19 and TRBJ1-1; D gene uncertain. V lost 7 bases and J 5 bases, leaving 11 bases between the germline ends. Germline V gene lookup returns CDR1 LNHDA and CDR2 SQIVND (reference sequence). This CDR3 region has 12 residues. CDR3 nucleotide sequence: TGTGCCAGTAAGGCCGCCGCTACTGAAGCTTTCTTT. Protein sequence: CASKAAATEAFF. Supplemented by reference TRBV19 and TRBJ1-1, the full variable domain reads DGGITQSPKYLFRKEGQNVTLSCEQNLNHDAMYWYRQDPGQGLRLIYYSQIVNDFQKGDIAEGYSVSREKKESFPLTVTSAQKNPTAFYLCASKAAATEAFFGQGTRLTVV.

This clone was detected only a few times. This sequence joins TRBV6-8 and TRBJ1-5; D might be TRBD1 (5 bases). The CDR3 totals 15 residues. The germline V gene has CDR1 MNHGY and CDR2 SAAAGT. With 5 bases removed from V and 1 base from J, the gap between germline ends came to 12 bases. The CDR3 protein is CASSRGSGSNQPQHF. CDR3 DNA: TGTGCCAGCAGTCGGGGCTCCGGGAGCAATCAGCCCCAGCATTTT.

V gene TRBV5-5 combines with J gene TRBJ2-2; the match to TRBD2 covers 11 bases. This CDR3 has 17 residues. After removal of 5 bases from V and 1 base from J, the junction contained 7 bases not matched to a gene. Germline V gene lookup returns CDR1 SGHKS and CDR2 YYEKEE (reference sequence). The CDR3 DNA reads as TGTGCCAGCAGTGAACACGGGACTAGCGGGAACACCGGGGAGCTGTTTTTT. Protein: CASSEHGTSGNTGELFF. The whole variable domain, filled in from reference TRBV5-5 and TRBJ2-2, reads DAGVTQSPTHLIKTRGQQVTLRCSPISGHKSVSWYQQVLGQGPQFIFQYYEKEERGRGNFPDRFSARQFPNYSSELNVNALLLGDSALYLCASSEHGTSGNTGELFFGEGSRLTVL.